This TCR beta chain was sequenced in a study of shared clonotypes between healthy human individuals. Study findings and constraints: Larger estimated richness was generally seen in naive subsets than in memory subsets. Several donors had 5% to 6.5% of their naive CD4 clonotypes in common.

Original handling: Junction-only sequences without quality scores were provided by ImmunoSEQ, so filtering was different. Sequenced by immunoSEQ multiplex PCR; TCRdb stores in-frame clones only, minus some. V and J calls and clone size come straight from that table; D and trimming were deduced from the DNA. Among about 2.1 million clones, roughly 91% were seen once, and the ten largest hold 1.5% to 2%. A word on this clone: Its target is not known.

Terminally differentiated effector memory CD45RA+ cells were excluded by CCR7 positive selection of CD45RO-negative cells. Germline CDR1 and CDR2: MNHEY and SMNVEV (reference sequence). CDR3 length: 14 residues. The V gene lost 7 bases and the J gene lost 2 bases, with 13 bases spanning the gap. The receptor's source is a man aged 18 to 30 in good health. Some clones in this sample may be carry-over from other donors' samples. The rearrangement joins TRBV27 to TRBJ2-3; D ambiguous. The sample was naive CD8+ T cells from PBMCs. The CDR3 DNA reads TGTGCCAGCACCCCCCACCTACCCACAGATACGCAGTATTTT. Amino acids: CASTPHLPTDTQYF.